This T cell receptor (beta chain) stems from a study of vaccination and CD4 T cells after COVID-19 (dated by TCRdb to the early 2020s). Study-level background: Convalescent patients had a positive SARS-CoV-2 result on nasal swab PCR, and of these patients, nine had mild disease and one had severe disease. Each participant got two doses of either the Pfizer-BioNTech BNT162b2 vaccine (n=8) or the Moderna mRNA-1273 vaccine (n=2). Control cultures received a CEFX viral epitope pool as the positive control, an HIV-1 Nef peptide pool as the negative control, or no peptide. The spike-specific CD4+ TCR repertoire was compared before and after mRNA vaccination in over 9 COVID-19 convalescent patients and a few infection-naive healthy vaccine recipients. Culture stimuli were overlapping spike peptide pools from SARS-CoV-2 and from the common cold coronaviruses HCoV-NL63, HCoV-OC43 and HCoV-229E. Post-vaccine blood samples were obtained a median of around 67 days after the second vaccine dose, with a range of about 12 to 241 days. Post-COVID blood samples from convalescent patients were collected a median of around 100 days after diagnosis, with a range of about 35 to 161 days. Six males and four females were included in the convalescent cohort, with two Hispanic individuals, seven Caucasians, two Asians and one multiracial person represented.

The protocol used for the library was PCR. DNA from cultured CD4+ T cells was subjected to TCR sequencing with the Oncomine TCR Beta short-read assay at the Johns Hopkins FTIC core. Genomic DNA was extracted from the cultured CD4+ T cells with the QIAamp micro DNA kit. The Oncomine TCR Beta libraries from cultured CD4+ T cells were pooled using unique dual indexes and then sequenced on an Illumina iSeq 100. Regarding the original processing steps: Non-productive sequences were removed, and CDR3s that did not start with C, did not end with F or W, or were shorter than 7 amino acids were discarded. The MANAFEST web application identified antigen-specific clonotypes by comparing peptide-stimulated wells against reference wells and other culture wells. For a clone to be called positive, the clone needed an FDR below 0.05, an odds ratio above 5, and a productive frequency above 0.1% in at least two of three replicate wells. Cross-reactive clonotypes were defined as significantly expanded in both SARS-CoV-2 spike wells and at least one common cold coronavirus spike condition. CDR3 homology was assessed with Levenshtein distances (stringdist) and unrooted phylogenetic trees (ape) in R version 3.6.1. TCRdb took the public reads, trimmed them with fastp at Q25, ran MiXCR for clone calling and kept in-frame beta chains. Rows are combined by CDR3 protein, so each entry shows the most common genes and DNA. The V and J calls here are based on TCRdb, not the publication. This sample gives 7,800 or so distinct CDR3 sequences in total; less than 60% of them show up just once. 34% of the sample comes from the top ten.

This clonotype was counted between two and nine times. The target of this receptor is not known. No much larger clone exists at a distance of one base, and base qualities are not known. The paper's findings and limits, for the study overall: Although the median number of SARS-CoV-2-reactive clonotypes went up from roughly 22 after infection to 35 to 40 after vaccination, the increase was not significant. In convalescent patients, a median about 90% of post-vaccine SARS-CoV-2-reactive clones were detected only after vaccination, and vaccine-specific priming was suggested by this finding. Of the vaccine-specific clones found in convalescent patients, nearly all (304 of 307) were mono-reactive for SARS-CoV-2 spike instead of being cross-reactive with common cold coronaviruses. Relatively few convalescent patients were included in the study, and early timepoints after natural infection were not analyzed.

In the paper's terms, the treatment or condition label means: approximately 9-day PBMC culture with coronavirus spike peptide pools or control peptides (ViraFEST assay). The ViraFEST assay, used in the study, expanded antigen-specific T cells with peptide pools and then identified the expanded clonotypes through TCR sequencing. The positive SARS-CoV-2 PCR tests of the convalescent patients were dated from March to December 2020, before the Alpha, Beta and Delta variants emerged in the United States. Approximately 2.1 million PBMCs per well were cultured in IMDM with roughly 5% human AB serum and approximately 9.8 IU/ml IL-2, plus 10 ug/ml peptide pools. Half of the culture medium was replaced with fresh IL-2-containing medium on days 3 and 7. CD4+ T cells were isolated after roughly 10 days of culture through negative selection using the EasySep CD4+ T cell isolation kit. Ficoll-Paque Plus gradient centrifugation was used to isolate PBMCs from whole blood, and the isolated PBMCs were then either used fresh or cryopreserved at -140C. Culture conditions were generally each tested in triplicate wells.

The germline V gene encodes CDR1 SGHTA and CDR2 FQGNSA. The CDR3 goes from the cysteine to the phenylalanine over 17 residues. Solely the CDR3 DNA is kept, with 51 bases framed from the first base. V and J lose 5 bases and 1 base, and a span of 19 bases separates them. Sequenced material: CD4+ T cells from blood, cultured in vitro. This chain is built from TRBV7-2 and TRBJ2-3; the best D guess is TRBD2, with 7 bases matching. The TCR originated in a human donor who had recovered from COVID-19. At the DNA level, the sequence is TGTGCCAGCAGCCCCCCTCGGGGGGCCCCCGGCACAGATACGCAGTATTTT. Translation gives CASSPPRGAPGTDTQYF. Here the CDR3 is joined to the reference TRBV7-2 and TRBJ2-3 genes, and the full variable domain is: GAGVSQSPSNKVTEKGKDVELRCDPISGHTALYWYRQSLGQGLEFLIYFQGNSAPDKSGLPSDRFSAERTGGSVSTLTIQRTQQEDSAVYLCASSPPRGAPGTDTQYFGPGTRLTVL.